This TCR beta chain was documented in a study of low-dose radiotherapy and immunotherapy resistance in tumors. Looking at the study overall: A total of 6.5 Gy was given to Cohort 1 as 0.5 Gy per fraction every 2 weeks. Patients were given intravenous nivolumab 240 mg every two weeks plus ipilimumab 1 mg/kg every six weeks.

First-strand cDNA used TRAV- and TRBV-specific primers, covering alpha and beta chains. TCRs underwent approximately 20 PCR cycles of amplification with a constant-region primer and V-primer adapter. TCRdb fed the reads into MiXCR, producing one record per CDR3 protein. Among roughly 56,000 distinct CDR3 sequences listed, about 23% were seen once. The time point is: after trial treatment. Treatment in this sample: LDRT plus nivolumab, ipilimumab, low-dose cyclophosphamide and aspirin (RACIN trial). Nivolumab, ipilimumab, aspirin, low-dose cyclophosphamide and low-dose radiotherapy were all administered to the donors. This CDR3 region has 13 residues. Germline V gives CDR1 SNHLY, CDR2 FYNNEI. V was clipped by 8 bases and J by 7 bases, with 18 bases between them. Comment on this clonotype: A far larger clone differs by one base, so this is likely a read error.

The sample was PBMCs, taken after low-dose radiotherapy plus immunotherapy. This chain joins TRBV2 and TRBJ2-7; possibly TRBD2 for D (7 bases). This clonotype was sampled from a male donor with prostate cancer. The CDR3 DNA is TGTGCCAGCCTCGCGGGGGCCGGCAATGAGCAGTACTTC. It specifies CASLAGAGNEQYF.